Shown below are 6 T cell receptor beta chains from a single sample sequenced in a study of blood T cell repertoires in COVID-19. Repertoires were generated with immunoSEQ multiplex PCR, while TCRdb's copy carries only in-frame clones and drops some. The sample records some 96,000 clones, 83% being singletons. The sequenced sample consisted of peripheral blood. The receptors shown here come from a human donor in a cohort sampled during active COVID-19.

This rearrangement joins TRBV7-3 to TRBJ2-1, with D maybe TRBD1 (6 bases). Trimming took 2 bases from V and 4 from J, leaving 12 bases between them. The CDR3 has 15 amino acids. CDR1 is SGHTA and CDR2 is FQGTGA in the germline V gene. The CDR3 is CASSLLGGLYNEQFF. The CDR3 DNA follows: TGTGCCAGCAGCTTATTAGGGGGATTATACAATGAGCAGTTCTTC.

This clone came up a few times. The chain carries TRBV6-5 and TRBJ2-5; maybe TRBD2 (6 bases). Germline assignment: CDR1 MNHEY and CDR2 SVGAGI. There are 14 residues in the CDR3. V dropped 8 bases and J dropped 5 bases, with 18 bases sitting between them. CDR3 coding DNA: TGTGCCAGCCTGGCGGGACTTACACACGAGACCCAGTACTTC. This encodes CASLAGLTHETQYF.

CDR3 nucleotides: TGTGCCAGCAAAACCCCAACATCTGAAGCTTTCTTT. Its protein product is CASKTPTSEAFF. V gene TRBV6-6 combines with J gene TRBJ1-1; D unclear. This CDR3 has 12 amino acids. Germline CDR1 is MNHNY and CDR2 is SVGAGI (reference sequence). Between the trimmed V and J ends, which lost 7 bases and 6 bases, there was a span of 12 bases.

The chain uses TRBV6-5 and TRBJ2-1, with D possibly being TRBD2 (5 bases). Germline CDR1 and CDR2: MNHEY and SVGAGI. The CDR3 covers 14 residues. V was shortened by 6 bases and J by 0 bases, with 9 bases between the two germline ends. Here the CDR3 reads CASRRTGSYNEQFF. The CDR3 DNA sequence: TGTGCCAGCAGACGGACTGGCTCCTACAATGAGCAGTTCTTC.

V and J are TRBV11-2 and TRBJ2-2; unclear D gene. Trimming took off 0 bases at V and 0 bases at J, with 11 bases between the two ends. Germline CDR1 and CDR2: SGHAT and FQNNGV. The CDR3 loop spans 17 amino acids. This CDR3 is CASSLDIAWANTGELFF. DNA for the CDR3: TGTGCCAGCAGCTTAGATATAGCTTGGGCGAACACCGGGGAGCTGTTTTTT.

This sequence joins TRBV28 and TRBJ2-7; TRBD2 agrees at 10 bases. The CDR3 contains 14 residues. CDR1 MDHEN and CDR2 SYDVKM come from the germline V gene. V lost 6 bases to trimming and J lost 2 bases; unmatched junction nucleotides: 4. This chain's CDR3 is CASSWLAGAYEQYF. The CDR3 DNA is TGTGCCAGCAGCTGGCTAGCGGGGGCCTACGAGCAGTACTTC.